The next 2 T cell receptor beta chains were all read from a single sample in a study of CD8+ T cells in alopecia areata. Extracted from the samples, RNA was reverse transcribed into cDNA to serve as the sequencing template. The data were produced by immunoSEQ multiplex PCR, yet TCRdb's version contains in-frame clones alone and is incomplete. The sample gives some 180,000 clones, 63% of which show up once; around 1.8% is in the top ten. This specimen was CD4+ T cells sorted from blood, taken at week 0. The receptors were sampled from a human donor with alopecia areata.

A word on this clone: The same CDR3 is also encoded by other DNA sequences in this sample. The chain carries TRBV2 and TRBJ1-1, with no clear D. The length of the CDR3 is 12 residues. Per germline, CDR1 SNHLY and CDR2 FYNNEI. V was cut by 4 bases and J by 5 bases, with 8 bases left in between. In DNA, the CDR3 is TGTGCCAGCAGTGCTGATGGAACTGAAGCTTTCTTT. Translating it yields CASSADGTEAFF.

The rearrangement uses TRBV29-1 and TRBJ2-3; 8 positions agree with TRBD1. V was clipped by 4 bases and J by 3 bases; unmatched bases: 9. CDR1 is SQVTM and CDR2 is ANQGSEA in the germline V gene. This CDR3 has 15 amino acids. CDR3 sequence: CSVVGGQGRTDTQYF. CDR3 coding DNA: TGCAGCGTTGTTGGAGGACAGGGTAGGACAGATACGCAGTATTTT.